The 26 T cell receptor beta chains below come from one sample, sequenced in a study of blood T cell repertoires in COVID-19. The protocol was immunoSEQ multiplex PCR, while the TCRdb copy is restricted to in-frame clones and leaves out a portion. The sample has roughly 92,000 clones, approximately 88% seen once. Sequencing was done on a sample of peripheral blood. These receptors all come from a woman older than 75 with active or convalescent COVID-19.

The V call is TRBV5-1, the J call TRBJ1-2; D unclear. Germline loops: CDR1 SGHRS, CDR2 YFSETQ. Trimming shortened V by 1 base and J by 6 bases, and 7 bases separated the two germline ends. The CDR3 extends over 12 amino acids. The CDR3 nucleotides read TGCGCCAGCAGCTTGACCGGGAATGGCTACACCTTC. Its protein is CASSLTGNGYTF. The variable domain in full, completed from reference TRBV5-1 and TRBJ1-2, reads KAGVTQTPRYLIKTRGQQVTLSCSPISGHRSVSWYQQTPGQGLQFLFEYFSETQRNKGNFPGRFSGRQFSNSRSEMNVSTLELGDSALYLCASSLTGNGYTFGSGTRLTVV.

The rearrangement links TRBV3-1 (or the pseudogene TRBV3-2) to TRBJ2-1; 8 nucleotides align to TRBD2. CDR1 LGHDT and CDR2 YNNKEL come from the germline V gene (reference sequence). CDR3 length equals 16 residues. V shed 0 bases, J shed 7 bases, and the junction held 8 bases outside the gene matches. The CDR3 bases are TGTGCCAGCAGCCAAGAGTCAGCGGGAGCGGGTAATGAGCAGTTCTTC. Its translation is CASSQESAGAGNEQFF.

The chain employs TRBV5-1 and TRBJ2-7; weak D call: TRBD1 (5 bases). Trimming left V 3 bases short and J 2 bases short, with 18 bases between. The CDR3 extends over 16 amino acids. Germline V CDR1 and CDR2: SGHRS, YFSETQ. Here the CDR3 DNA reads TGCGCCAGCAGCTCCGGTCCCAGTGACAGAGCCTACGAGCAGTACTTC. Its translation is CASSSGPSDRAYEQYF.

The V and J genes are TRBV28 and TRBJ1-1; D not resolved. With 6 bases removed from V and 3 bases from J, the gap between germline ends came to 11 bases. This CDR3 is 13 amino acids long. CDR1 MDHEN and CDR2 SYDVKM come from the germline V gene. This CDR3 reads CASRKAGYTEAFF. The CDR3 coding sequence is TGTGCCAGCAGGAAGGCAGGCTACACTGAAGCTTTCTTT.

V is TRBV6-2 or TRBV6-3 and J is TRBJ2-3; a weak D match, TRBD2 (6 bases). V lost 6 bases, J lost 0 bases, and 13 bases lay in between. Germline V lookup: CDR1 MNHEY, CDR2 SVGEGT. CDR3 size: 15 residues. The CDR3 protein is CASSLGGVSTDTQYF. CDR3 bases: TGTGCCAGCAGCTTAGGCGGGGTAAGCACAGATACGCAGTATTTT.

The chain recombines TRBV28 with TRBJ2-7; 7 nucleotides agree with TRBD1. With 6 bases clipped from V and 4 bases from J, the junction kept 9 bases outside the gene matches. CDR3 length: 14 residues. Germline loops: CDR1 MDHEN, CDR2 SYDVKM. The CDR3 loop is CASRITGQPYEQYF. The CDR3 DNA sequence: TGTGCCAGCAGAATTACGGGACAGCCATACGAGCAGTACTTC.

This chain links TRBV6-5 with TRBJ1-1; TRBD1 agrees at 7 bases. CDR3 length: 15 amino acids. Germline V gene sequence: CDR1 MNHEY, CDR2 SVGAGI. V lost 7 bases and J lost 4; bases outside the gene matches: 12. The CDR3 region is CASNWRGRGSTEAFF. As DNA, the CDR3 is TGTGCCAGCAACTGGAGGGGGCGAGGAAGCACTGAAGCTTTCTTT.

The J gene is TRBJ2-3, the V gene TRBV15; 7 bases map to TRBD1. Trimming took 4 bases from V and 2 from J; bases not matched to a gene: 6. From germline, CDR1 is LNHNV and CDR2 YYDKDF (reference sequence). The CDR3 totals 15 residues. This CDR3 is CATSTRDRHTDTQYF. The DNA of the CDR3 is TGTGCCACCAGCACCCGGGACAGACACACAGATACGCAGTATTTT.

Concerning this clone itself: Within the sample, other DNA sequences also encode this same CDR3. The J gene is TRBJ1-2, the V gene TRBV14; D unclear. V was cut by 1 base and J by 5 bases, with 11 bases left in between. This CDR3 is built from 14 residues. The germline gives CDR1 SGHDN, CDR2 FVKESK. The CDR3 loop reads CASSQAGKDYGYTF. The CDR3 DNA sequence: TGTGCCAGCAGCCAAGCGGGGAAGGATTATGGCTACACCTTC.

The CDR3 loop is CASNQGTTNEKLFF. CDR3 sequence (DNA): TGTGCCTCCAACCAGGGGACGACTAATGAAAAACTGTTTTTT. This chain connects TRBV10-3 to TRBJ1-4; D possibly corresponds to TRBD1 (6 bases). There are 14 residues in the CDR3. CDR1 ENHRY and CDR2 SYGVKD come from the germline V gene. Trimming cost V 11 bases and J 2 bases, with 15 bases left between them.

This chain uses TRBV6-2 or TRBV6-3 with TRBJ2-7, with TRBD1 identical over 10 bases. The junction had 11 bases not matched to a gene; V was cut back by 6 bases and J by 6 bases. Germline CDR1 and CDR2: MNHEY and SVGEGT. CDR3 length: 15 amino acids. The CDR3 sequence is CASSRPGTGAGEQYF. The DNA for the CDR3 is TGTGCCAGCAGCAGACCCGGGACAGGGGCAGGCGAGCAGTACTTC.

This sequence joins TRBV7-2 and TRBJ2-5, with no clear D. Germline V gene data show CDR1 as SGHTA and CDR2 as FQGNSA. CDR3 size: 15 residues. The V end lost 0 bases, the J end lost 5 bases, and 13 bases lay between the germline ends. In nucleotides, the CDR3 is TGTGCCAGCAGCTTAGCGGTTCAGGAAGTTGAGACCCAGTACTTC. Translation gives CASSLAVQEVETQYF.

The chain carries TRBV11-2 and TRBJ1-2; D might be TRBD1 (5 bases). CDR1 is SGHAT, CDR2 FQNNGV, per germline. The CDR3 sequence is 15 residues long. V lost 5 bases and J 6 bases, leaving 19 bases between the germline ends. CDR3 amino acids: CASSPRTGEPNGYTF. CDR3 nucleotides: TGTGCCAGCAGCCCCCGGACGGGGGAACCTAATGGCTACACCTTC.

The chain joins TRBV5-1 to TRBJ2-5, with a tentative D call TRBD1 (5 bases). From germline, CDR1 is SGHRS and CDR2 YFSETQ. V was cut by 4 bases and J by 5 bases, with 15 bases left in between. The CDR3 length is 14 residues. The CDR3 nucleotides are TGCGCCAGCAGCCCTGGGATGGGGCTGGAGACCCAGTACTTC. Protein product: CASSPGMGLETQYF.

The sample holds one count of this clone. The J gene is TRBJ2-1, the V gene TRBV7-9; the D gene is possibly TRBD2 (6 bases). V was pared by 5 bases and J by 2 bases, with 16 bases between. Germline assignment: CDR1 SEHNR and CDR2 FQNEAQ (reference sequence). There are 16 residues in the CDR3. DNA for the CDR3: TGTGCCAGCAGCCTAACGCTAGCGTTGACCTACAATGAGCAGTTCTTC. This codes for CASSLTLALTYNEQFF.

This clone has a handful of counts. The V call is TRBV19, the J call TRBJ2-4; D is unclear. V was shortened by 9 bases and J by 9 bases, with 15 bases between the two germline ends. Germline CDR1 reads LNHDA; CDR2 reads SQIVND (reference sequence). The CDR3 is 12 residues long. In nucleotides, the CDR3 is TGTGCCAGCTCTCCTCCCGGTGGCATTCAGTACTTC. This encodes CASSPPGGIQYF.

This chain joins TRBV3-1 (or the pseudogene TRBV3-2) and TRBJ1-6, with a tentative D call TRBD1 (6 bases). V was shortened by 2 bases and J by 13 bases, with 18 bases between the two germline ends. This CDR3 contains 15 residues. The V gene's germline CDR1 is LGHDT and CDR2 YNNKEL (reference sequence). The CDR3 DNA reads TGTGCCAGCAGCCAAACACAGGGAGAAATCGTCCCCCTCCACTTT. The encoded protein is CASSQTQGEIVPLHF.

The chain combines TRBV19 with TRBJ2-7; weak D call: TRBD1 (6 bases). There are 15 residues in the CDR3. Germline V gene data show CDR1 as LNHDA and CDR2 as SQIVND (reference sequence). V was clipped by 1 base and J by 0 bases, with 10 bases between them. CDR3 protein: CASSIGQASSYEQYF. The CDR3 coding sequence is TGTGCCAGTAGTATAGGACAGGCGAGCTCCTACGAGCAGTACTTC.

The V call is TRBV27, the J call TRBJ2-2, with 8 bases lining up with TRBD2. The CDR3 loop spans 17 amino acids. CDR1 and CDR2 from the germline V gene are MNHEY and SMNVEV (reference sequence). The J segment lost 3 bases and the V segment lost 2 bases, leaving 8 bases of the junction unmatched. The CDR3 here is CASSLGHTSGYTGELFF. The CDR3 DNA reads as TGTGCCAGCAGTTTAGGTCACACTAGCGGCTACACCGGGGAGCTGTTTTTT.

The chain couples TRBV4-1 to TRBJ1-5; tentative D call: TRBD1 (5 bases). Trimming removed 1 base at V and 6 bases at J, with 19 bases between. Per germline, CDR1 MGHRA and CDR2 YSYEKL. The CDR3 runs 17 residues. CDR3 nucleotides: TGCGCCAGCAGCCAAGTAGATATGGGACTCTCGGTTCAGCCCCAGCATTTT. This encodes CASSQVDMGLSVQPQHF.

The gene calls are TRBV3-1 (or the pseudogene TRBV3-2) and TRBJ2-1; 12 bases fit TRBD2. V shed 3 bases, J shed 7 bases, and the junction held 1 base outside the gene matches. Germline V gives CDR1 LGHDT, CDR2 YNNKEL (reference sequence). The CDR3 runs 14 residues. CDR3 in amino acids: CASSHLAGGNEQFF. The CDR3 DNA reads TGTGCCAGCAGCCACCTAGCGGGAGGGAATGAGCAGTTCTTC.

This sequence joins TRBV5-4 and TRBJ2-7, with 8 bases that match TRBD2. V lost 0 bases to trimming and J lost 7 bases; unmatched junction nucleotides: 3. The CDR3 is 13 residues long. Looked up from germline, CDR1 is SGHNT and CDR2 is YYREEE (reference sequence). The CDR3 reads CASSLEGLGEQYF. CDR3 bases: TGTGCCAGCAGCTTGGAGGGACTAGGGGAGCAGTACTTC.

The chain employs TRBV9 and TRBJ2-1, with 7 positions matching TRBD2. Looked up from germline, CDR1 is SGDLS and CDR2 is YYNGEE. Trimming took 0 bases from V and 8 from J; bases not matched to a gene: 5. The CDR3 is 14 residues long. CDR3 DNA sequence: TGTGCCAGCAGCGTAGGGGGGGGATTGGATGAGCAGTTCTTC. Protein: CASSVGGGLDEQFF. Drawing the rest from reference TRBV9 and TRBJ2-1, the complete variable domain is DSGVTQTPKHLITATGQRVTLRCSPRSGDLSVYWYQQSLDQGLQFLIQYYNGEERAKGNILERFSAQQFPDLHSELNLSSLELGDSALYFCASSVGGGLDEQFFGPGTRLTVL.

The chain uses TRBV7-8 and TRBJ2-1, with D possibly being TRBD2 (6 bases). There are 14 residues in the CDR3. The V gene's germline CDR1 is SGHVS and CDR2 FQNEAQ. The V and J ends lost 4 bases and 6 bases respectively, with 13 bases between them. The CDR3 protein is CASSSRGLANEQFF. CDR3 in DNA: TGTGCCAGCAGCTCAAGGGGACTCGCCAATGAGCAGTTCTTC.

V is TRBV5-1 and J is TRBJ2-7; TRBD1 is a possible D gene (6 bases). CDR3 length: 15 residues. Looked up from germline, CDR1 is SGHRS and CDR2 is YFSETQ. V lost 4 bases and J lost 2, with 16 bases in between. The CDR3 region has the DNA TGCGCCAGCAGCGTGACCGGGACAACGACCTACGAGCAGTACTTC. Residues: CASSVTGTTTYEQYF.

The rearrangement uses TRBV7-2 and TRBJ2-1; 12 bases line up with TRBD2. This CDR3 is built from 19 residues. The V gene end was trimmed by 2 bases and the J gene end by 4 bases; junction bases not matched to a gene: 12. CDR1 SGHTA and CDR2 FQGNSA come from the germline V gene. Written as DNA, the CDR3 is TGTGCCAGCAGCTTAAGGGTTATTGGGGGACTAGCGGGTTACAATGAGCAGTTCTTC. Amino acid sequence: CASSLRVIGGLAGYNEQFF.